These 4 T cell receptor beta chains originate from one sample sequenced in a study of read filtering for tumor transcriptome and immune sequencing. The library was built from 400 to 500 ng RNA with molecular barcoded adaptors for alpha/delta and beta/gamma chains. From the reads, TCRdb called clonotypes with MiXCR, one entry per CDR3 protein. The sample includes some 19,000 distinct CDR3 sequences, around 21% of them seen just once. What was sequenced was a population of CD138-negative cells sorted from bone marrow. Receptors originate from a donor at least 40 years old with multiple myeloma.

In regard to this clonotype: A much larger clonotype is one base distant, so this may be a read error. The V call is TRBV29-1, the J call TRBJ2-1, with a possible D match to TRBD2 (6 bases). This CDR3 is built from 13 residues. Germline V lookup: CDR1 SQVTM, CDR2 ANQGSEA. The CDR3 DNA follows: TGCTGCGCCCGGGACTCCCCTTACAATGAGCAGTTCTTC. It encodes CCARDSPYNEQFF.

As concerns this clonotype: The conserved closing phenylalanine or tryptophan is absent in this CDR3, likely reflecting a read error. V is TRBV12-3 or TRBV12-4 and J is TRBJ2-1; D gene unclear. This CDR3 is 12 amino acids long. The ends were cut back, 8 bases at V and 5 bases at J, with 10 bases in the middle. CDR3 protein: CASSAVNNEQFS. The CDR3 coding sequence is TGTGCCAGCTCGGCGGTTAACAATGAGCAGTTCTCC.

The rearrangement joins TRBV5-1 to TRBJ2-5; tentatively, D is TRBD2 (6 bases). The germline V gene encodes CDR1 SGHRS and CDR2 YFSETQ. The CDR3 is 13 residues long. V lost 4 bases and J 5 bases, leaving 12 bases between the germline ends. DNA for the CDR3: TGCGCCAGCAGCCTTTGGGCGGGGGAGACCCAGTACTTC. Its translation is CASSLWAGETQYF.

This clonotype was recorded a few times. The genes are TRBV5-1 and TRBJ2-2, with 8 bases that match TRBD2. The CDR3 loop spans 16 amino acids. The germline CDR1 and CDR2 sequences are SGHRS and YFSETQ. V shed 4 bases, J shed 3 bases, and the junction held 8 bases outside the gene matches. Here the CDR3 reads CASSQRTSRYTGELFF. In nucleotides, the CDR3 is TGCGCCAGCAGCCAGAGGACTAGCAGATACACCGGGGAGCTGTTTTTT.